A single sample is the source of the 11 T cell receptor beta chains below, sequenced in a study of blood T cell repertoires in COVID-19. TCRdb's copy holds only in-frame clones and misses some; the assay was immunoSEQ multiplex PCR. The table lists around 140,000 clones, more than 65% of them singletons, with under 4.5% in the top ten. Specimen: peripheral blood. All receptors come from a woman aged 55-70 years with acute or convalescent COVID-19.

The chain combines TRBV24-1 with TRBJ2-3; D is unresolved. The germline gives CDR1 KGHDR, CDR2 SFDVKD. The V end was cut by 4 bases, the J end by 7 bases, with 11 bases between. The CDR3 consists of 13 residues. CDR3 sequence reads: CATSDPPVNTQYF. Here the CDR3 DNA reads TGTGCCACCAGTGACCCACCGGTGAATACGCAGTATTTT.

V usage is TRBV3-1 (or the pseudogene TRBV3-2) and J usage is TRBJ2-5, with TRBD1 matching 7 bases. The V gene's germline CDR1 is LGHDT and CDR2 YNNKEL (reference sequence). CDR3 length: 16 amino acids. With V trimmed by 1 base and J by 5 bases, 10 bases remained unmatched. The CDR3 spells CASSQGMTGSRETQYF. The CDR3 DNA follows: TGTGCCAGCAGCCAAGGGATGACAGGGAGCAGGGAGACCCAGTACTTC.

The rearrangement links TRBV6-5 to TRBJ2-1; TRBD2 aligns across 8 bases. V gave up 5 bases and J gave up 4 bases; unmatched junction bases: 7. CDR1 is MNHEY, CDR2 SVGAGI, per germline. The CDR3 sequence is 15 residues long. Written as DNA, the CDR3 is TGTGCCAGCAGTCTTAGCGGGACCCGGTACAATGAGCAGTTCTTC. Its translation: CASSLSGTRYNEQFF.

CDR3 protein: CASSRTGLAGGYEQYF. For the CDR3, the DNA is TGTGCCAGCAGCCGGACGGGACTAGCGGGTGGCTACGAGCAGTACTTC. V gene TRBV9 combines with J gene TRBJ2-7, with 12 positions matching TRBD2. The CDR3 covers 16 residues. CDR1 and CDR2 from the germline V gene are SGDLS and YYNGEE. The ends lost 4 bases at V and 3 bases at J; junction bases unmatched: 8. The whole variable domain, remainder taken from reference TRBV9 and TRBJ2-7, is DSGVTQTPKHLITATGQRVTLRCSPRSGDLSVYWYQQSLDQGLQFLIQYYNGEERAKGNILERFSAQQFPDLHSELNLSSLELGDSALYFCASSRTGLAGGYEQYFGPGTRLTVT.

The chain is built from TRBV6-2 or TRBV6-3 and TRBJ1-5; D ambiguous. The CDR3 consists of 15 residues. Germline V CDR1 and CDR2: MNHEY, SVGEGT. The V and J ends lost 6 bases and 2 bases respectively, with 14 bases between them. CDR3 DNA: TGTGCCAGCAGCCCTATCCTCGGAGGCAATCAGCCCCAGCATTTT. The encoded protein is CASSPILGGNQPQHF.

This clone was observed a few times. The chain joins TRBV28 to TRBJ1-5, with a tentative D call TRBD1 (5 bases). This CDR3 has 12 residues. V was pared by 6 bases and J by 6 bases, with 9 bases between. CDR1 and CDR2 (germline): MDHEN, SYDVKM. CDR3 coding DNA: TGTGCCAGCAGGGGGCAAATTCAGCCCCAGCATTTT. This sequence encodes CASRGQIQPQHF.

This clone was seen a handful of times. This sequence joins TRBV4-1 and TRBJ2-7; 10 bases line up with TRBD1. CDR3 length: 17 residues. The junction had 12 bases not matched to a gene; V was cut back by 4 bases and J by 3 bases. The germline V gene encodes CDR1 MGHRA and CDR2 YSYEKL. In nucleotides, the CDR3 is TGCGCCAGCAGCCTATCTGCCCCGGGACAGGGGCGCTACGAGCAGTACTTC. Translating it yields CASSLSAPGQGRYEQYF.

The V and J genes are TRBV6-2 or TRBV6-3 and TRBJ1-2; 8 bases are a match to TRBD1. V shed 5 bases, J shed 6 bases, and the junction held 8 bases outside the gene matches. The CDR3 is made up of 14 amino acids. The V gene's germline CDR1 is MNHEY and CDR2 SVGEGT. CDR3 sequence: CASSRAGGAHGYTF. The CDR3 DNA sequence: TGTGCCAGCAGTCGAGCAGGGGGCGCCCATGGCTACACCTTC.

The chain has TRBV10-3 and TRBJ2-7, with 8 nucleotides matching TRBD2. Germline V CDR1 and CDR2: ENHRY, SYGVKD. V lost 6 bases and J lost 1; bases outside the gene matches: 11. CDR3 length equals 16 residues. CDR3 sequence reads: CAIRGPSSGGSYEQYF. DNA for the CDR3: TGTGCCATCAGGGGGCCTTCCAGCGGGGGTTCCTACGAGCAGTACTTC.

The rearrangement links TRBV29-1 to TRBJ2-3; perhaps TRBD2 as D (5 bases). CDR1 and CDR2 (germline): SQVTM, ANQGSEA. V dropped 1 base and J dropped 0 bases, with 8 bases sitting between them. This CDR3 region has 14 residues. The CDR3, as DNA: TGCAGCGTTGAAGGCGGGTCTAGCACAGATACGCAGTATTTT. It yields the protein CSVEGGSSTDTQYF.

This clone has more than one count but fewer than ten. The CDR3 is CATAADRGGFGTEAFF. CDR3 DNA sequence: TGTGCCACGGCCGCGGACAGGGGAGGATTCGGAACTGAAGCTTTCTTT. The rearrangement uses TRBV2 and TRBJ1-1, with TRBD1 matching over 9 bases. This CDR3 has 16 amino acids. Germline CDR1 reads SNHLY; CDR2 reads FYNNEI. With V trimmed by 10 bases and J by 5 bases, 17 bases remained unmatched.